Each of the 29 T cell receptor beta chains below was sequenced from the same sample in a study of untreated major depressive disorder. Whole-study results and caveats: Compared with controls, depressed patients showed more TRBV05-01 (Vbeta 5.1) usage in CD4+ T cells.

These receptors are not linked to any known antigen. Libraries were prepared by immunoSEQ multiplex PCR; TCRdb keeps only in-frame clonotypes and omits some of them. The table lists about 20,000 clones, more than 90% of them singletons. The specimen sequenced was CD4+ T cells from PBMCs. These TCRs come from a woman aged 40 to 49 with major depressive disorder.

This chain uses TRBV25-1 with TRBJ2-1; D gene uncertain. V lost 1 base to trimming and J lost 4 bases, with 14 bases between them. The CDR3 is 16 amino acids. In germline, CDR1 is MGHDK, CDR2 SYGVNS. CDR3: CASSESSVAPYNEQFF. CDR3 coding DNA: TGTGCCAGCAGTGAATCGTCGGTAGCCCCATACAATGAGCAGTTCTTC.

The chain is built from TRBV10-3 and TRBJ1-2; D not certain. CDR3 length: 13 residues. Trimming shortened V by 2 bases and J by 2 bases, and 6 bases separated the two germline ends. Germline V gene lookup returns CDR1 ENHRY and CDR2 SYGVKD. CDR3 residues: CAISERQNYGYTF. CDR3 nucleotide sequence: TGTGCCATCAGTGAGCGGCAGAACTATGGCTACACCTTC.

This sequence joins TRBV7-2 and TRBJ2-7, with D hard to call. The CDR3 sequence is 13 residues long. The germline V gene has CDR1 SGHTA and CDR2 FQGNSA. With 1 base removed from V and 4 bases from J, the gap between germline ends came to 8 bases. The CDR3 sequence: CASSLEAGYEQYF. The CDR3 coding sequence is TGTGCCAGCAGCTTAGAGGCTGGGTACGAGCAGTACTTC. The full variable domain, rest sourced from reference TRBV7-2 and TRBJ2-7, is GAGVSQSPSNKVTEKGKDVELRCDPISGHTALYWYRQSLGQGLEFLIYFQGNSAPDKSGLPSDRFSAERTGGSVSTLTIQRTQQEDSAVYLCASSLEAGYEQYFGPGTRLTVT.

The gene calls are TRBV9 and TRBJ1-4; 7 positions match TRBD1. CDR3 length: 16 amino acids. Germline CDR1 is SGDLS and CDR2 is YYNGEE. Losses at the gene ends were 4 bases for V and 5 bases for J; bases not matched to a gene: 11. CDR3: CASSPWEGQINEKLFF. The CDR3 DNA is TGTGCCAGCAGCCCATGGGAGGGACAGATAAATGAAAAACTGTTTTTT.

V and J are TRBV6-5 and TRBJ2-7; possible D gene TRBD1, 5 bases. The V gene lost 7 bases and the J gene lost 5 bases, with 12 bases spanning the gap. Germline CDR1 is MNHEY and CDR2 is SVGAGI. This CDR3 has 12 residues. This CDR3 reads CASISRVNEQYF. CDR3 nucleotides: TGTGCCAGCATCAGCAGGGTGAACGAGCAGTACTTC.

V and J are TRBV5-6 and TRBJ1-2; possibly TRBD1 for D (5 bases). The germline V gene encodes CDR1 SGHDT and CDR2 YYEEEE. Trimming stripped 1 base from V and 4 bases from J, with 11 bases between. There are 14 residues in the CDR3. CDR3 DNA: TGTGCCAGCAGCTTGACAGGACCGACCTATGGCTACACCTTC. It yields the protein CASSLTGPTYGYTF. Looking up the rest from reference TRBV5-6 and TRBJ1-2 gives the full variable domain: DAGVTQSPTHLIKTRGQQVTLRCSPKSGHDTVSWYQQALGQGPQFIFQYYEEEERQRGNFPDRFSGHQFPNYSSELNVNALLLGDSALYLCASSLTGPTYGYTFGSGTRLTVV.

The chain recombines TRBV4-2 with TRBJ1-5, with D perhaps TRBD1 (6 bases). V was shortened by 3 bases and J by 5 bases, with 11 bases between the two germline ends. CDR1 is LGHNA, CDR2 YNFKEQ, per germline. The CDR3 extends over 14 amino acids. CDR3 nucleotide sequence: TGTGCCAGCAGCCAGGGGGCGCTTGATCAGCCCCAGCATTTT. It specifies CASSQGALDQPQHF.

V usage is TRBV5-1 and J usage is TRBJ2-7; 9 bases are a match to TRBD1. Losses at the gene ends were 4 bases for V and 4 bases for J; bases not matched to a gene: 15. Germline CDR1 and CDR2: SGHRS and YFSETQ. The CDR3 length is 17 residues. The CDR3: CASSPGTGPSLAYEQYF. CDR3 bases: TGCGCCAGCAGCCCAGGGACAGGGCCGAGCTTGGCTTACGAGCAGTACTTC.

Notes on this clone: One end of the junction fails to match germline, which may point to a read error. The chain links TRBV11-2 to TRBJ1-5; no firm D call. Germline loops: CDR1 SGHAT, CDR2 FQNNGV. CDR3 length equals 15 residues. CDR3: CASSLDSGRNQPQHF. CDR3 coding DNA: TGTGCCAGCAGCCTAGATTCCGGACGCAATCAGCCCCAGCATTTT.

This chain joins TRBV9 and TRBJ2-3; no firm D call. This CDR3 is built from 14 residues. Looked up from germline, CDR1 is SGDLS and CDR2 is YYNGEE. Trimming took 0 bases from V and 6 from J, leaving 11 bases between them. CDR3 region: CASSVAGGPDTQYF. The CDR3 DNA reads as TGTGCCAGCAGCGTAGCGGGTGGACCGGATACGCAGTATTTT.

The J gene is TRBJ1-4, the V gene TRBV4-1; 8 bases map to TRBD1. With V trimmed by 4 bases and J by 8 bases, 3 bases remained unmatched. This CDR3 contains 13 residues. Per the germline V gene, CDR1 is MGHRA and CDR2 is YSYEKL. CDR3 protein: CASSRNRGEKLFF. CDR3 nucleotides: TGCGCCAGCAGCCGGAACAGGGGGGAAAAACTGTTTTTT.

This rearrangement joins TRBV5-6 to TRBJ1-2; D gene ambiguous. The CDR3 has 12 residues. V dropped 1 base and J dropped 5 bases, with 6 bases sitting between them. Germline CDR1 is SGHDT and CDR2 is YYEEEE. The DNA for the CDR3 is TGTGCCAGCAGCTTGACAGCGTATGGCTACACCTTC. It is translated as CASSLTAYGYTF.

This chain links TRBV5-1 with TRBJ2-7; D is possibly TRBD1 (6 bases). Germline loops: CDR1 SGHRS, CDR2 YFSETQ. V dropped 4 bases and J dropped 4 bases, with 15 bases sitting between them. This CDR3 is built from 14 residues. In nucleotides, the CDR3 is TGCGCCAGCAGCCCCCAGGGGCCACCTTACGAGCAGTACTTC. Amino acid sequence: CASSPQGPPYEQYF.

The chain links TRBV30 to TRBJ1-3; weak D call: TRBD1 (6 bases). The CDR3 has 15 amino acids. Germline V gene lookup returns CDR1 GTSNPN and CDR2 SVGIG (reference sequence). Trimming left V 0 bases short and J 4 bases short, with 13 bases between. The CDR3 protein is CAWSVGGLLGNTIYF. CDR3 DNA sequence: TGTGCCTGGAGTGTAGGGGGGCTTCTAGGAAACACCATATATTTT. Supplemented by reference TRBV30 and TRBJ1-3, the full variable domain reads SQTIHQWPATLVQPVGSPLSLECTVEGTSNPNLYWYRQAAGRGLQLLFYSVGIGQISSEVPQNLSASRPQDRQFILSSKKLLLSDSGFYLCAWSVGGLLGNTIYFGEGSWLTVV.

The V call is TRBV29-1, the J call TRBJ1-1; D is perhaps TRBD1 (6 bases). V lost 6 bases and J lost 3, with 17 bases in between. The CDR3 loop spans 14 amino acids. Germline V gives CDR1 SQVTM, CDR2 ANQGSEA. The CDR3, as DNA: TGCAGCGTGGCCAGACAGGCTGTTGACACTGAAGCTTTCTTT. Amino acid sequence: CSVARQAVDTEAFF. The full variable domain, its missing parts supplied by reference TRBV29-1 and TRBJ1-1, is SAVISQKPSRDICQRGTSLTIQCQVDSQVTMMFWYRQQPGQSLTLIATANQGSEATYESGFVIDKFPISRPNLTFSTLTVSNMSPEDSSIYLCSVARQAVDTEAFFGQGTRLTVV.

The V gene is TRBV5-1, the J gene TRBJ1-2; D remains ambiguous. Germline loops: CDR1 SGHRS, CDR2 YFSETQ. This CDR3 is built from 13 residues. The germline V and J ends were trimmed by 0 bases and 5 bases, with 8 bases remaining between them. In nucleotides, the CDR3 is TGCGCCAGCAGCTTGGGCTTCGCGTATGGCTACACCTTC. Translated, it gives CASSLGFAYGYTF.

J is TRBJ2-3 and V is TRBV15; D is uncertain. V lost 4 bases and J lost 3, with 11 bases in between. The CDR3 totals 14 residues. Germline loops: CDR1 LNHNV, CDR2 YYDKDF (reference sequence). The CDR3 reads CATSKGRTTDTQYF. CDR3 DNA: TGTGCCACCAGCAAAGGTCGGACGACAGATACGCAGTATTTT.

The rearrangement links TRBV5-6 to TRBJ1-1; weak D call: TRBD1 (5 bases). This CDR3 spans 14 amino acids. V gave up 4 bases and J gave up 4 bases, with 14 bases separating them. CDR1 and CDR2 (germline): SGHDT, YYEEEE. CDR3 residues: CASSRSRVGTEAFF. For the CDR3, the DNA is TGTGCCAGCAGCCGGAGCAGGGTTGGCACTGAAGCTTTCTTT.

V gene TRBV28 combines with J gene TRBJ1-4; 7 bases match TRBD1. V lost 1 base, J lost 4 bases, and 0 bases stayed unmatched. The CDR3 loop spans 14 amino acids. The germline CDR1 and CDR2 sequences are MDHEN and SYDVKM. DNA for the CDR3: TGTGCCAGCAGTTTATCAGGGGGTAATGAAAAACTGTTTTTT. Its translation is CASSLSGGNEKLFF.

V is TRBV30 and J is TRBJ2-3; TRBD2 is a possible D gene (6 bases). The CDR3 consists of 15 residues. The germline gives CDR1 GTSNPN, CDR2 SVGIG (reference sequence). Trimming left V 2 bases short and J 5 bases short, with 17 bases between. CDR3 nucleotide sequence: TGTGCCTGGAGTCAATTGGATAGCGGAGGAGATACGCAGTATTTT. It translates to CAWSQLDSGGDTQYF.

The J gene is TRBJ1-2, the V gene TRBV4-1; no clear D. The CDR3 has 14 residues. Trimming took off 1 base at V and 9 bases at J, with 15 bases between the two ends. CDR1 MGHRA and CDR2 YSYEKL come from the germline V gene. The CDR3 here is CASSQAGQDSSYTF. The CDR3 DNA sequence: TGCGCCAGCAGCCAAGCCGGGCAGGACTCGAGCTACACCTTC.

The gene calls are TRBV4-3 and TRBJ1-5; D remains ambiguous. This CDR3 has 16 residues. V was clipped by 0 bases and J by 0 bases, with 9 bases between them. Germline V gives CDR1 LGHNA, CDR2 YSLEER. CDR3 protein: CASSQDPRSSNQPQHF. The CDR3 coding sequence is TGCGCCAGCAGCCAAGATCCACGATCTAGCAATCAGCCCCAGCATTTT.

J is TRBJ2-1 and V is TRBV6-6; unclear D gene. Looked up from germline, CDR1 is MNHNY and CDR2 is SVGAGI (reference sequence). The CDR3 sequence is 14 residues long. V was trimmed by 6 bases and J by 4 bases, leaving 13 bases between them. This CDR3 is CASRLTSSYNEQFF. In nucleotides, the CDR3 is TGTGCCAGCAGGCTGACGAGCTCATACAATGAGCAGTTCTTC.

V and J are TRBV5-1 and TRBJ2-2, with a tentative D call TRBD1 (6 bases). Germline CDR1 and CDR2: SGHRS and YFSETQ. Trimming pared 8 bases from V and 2 bases from J, leaving 13 bases between. CDR3 size: 14 residues. CDR3 sequence reads: CASTGTTNTGELFF. As DNA, the CDR3 is TGCGCCAGTACGGGGACAACAAACACCGGGGAGCTGTTTTTT.

The V call is TRBV30, the J call TRBJ2-7; 7 positions match TRBD1. The junction had 18 bases not matched to a gene; V was cut back by 6 bases and J by 13 bases. The germline gives CDR1 GTSNPN, CDR2 SVGIG (reference sequence). The CDR3 runs 13 residues. This chain's CDR3 is CACRTGQRRGVYF. CDR3 DNA sequence: TGTGCCTGCCGGACAGGTCAACGTCGGGGCGTTTACTTC.

V and J are TRBV29-1 and TRBJ1-2; TRBD1 agrees at 7 bases. Unmatched junction bases numbered 9, after V lost 6 bases and J lost 8 bases. CDR3 length equals 12 residues. In germline, CDR1 is SQVTM, CDR2 ANQGSEA. The CDR3 is CSVERGLSGYTF. CDR3 nucleotide sequence: TGCAGCGTCGAGAGGGGGCTCTCCGGCTACACCTTC.

This sequence joins TRBV5-8 and TRBJ1-1; D gene uncertain. Germline CDR1 reads SGHTS; CDR2 reads YDEGEE. Trimming removed 2 bases at V and 4 bases at J, with 12 bases between. The CDR3 runs 14 residues. In nucleotides, the CDR3 is TGTGCCAGCAGCTTCCCGGGAATACTCACTGAAGCTTTCTTT. It specifies CASSFPGILTEAFF.

The gene calls are TRBV7-8 and TRBJ1-1; the D is unclear. Germline assignment: CDR1 SGHVS and CDR2 FQNEAQ. V was pared by 1 base and J by 4 bases, with 7 bases between. The CDR3 sequence is 13 residues long. CDR3 amino acids: CASSLGEGTEAFF. CDR3 sequence (DNA): TGTGCCAGCAGCTTAGGAGAGGGCACTGAAGCTTTCTTT.

This clone showed up just a few times. V and J are TRBV27 and TRBJ2-4; D may be TRBD2 (6 bases). CDR3 length: 20 amino acids. Between the trimmed V and J ends, which lost 4 bases and 0 bases, there was a span of 25 bases. Per germline, CDR1 MNHEY and CDR2 SMNVEV (reference sequence). The CDR3 coding sequence is TGTGCCAGCAGTTCCCGTCCGCGGGGATTGCTATATCTAGCCAAAAACATTCAGTACTTC. It translates to CASSSRPRGLLYLAKNIQYF.